Here is one TCR beta chain with its context. Its specific antigen is unknown. Base qualities are not recorded, but no much larger clone differs from it by a single base. Reading the label with the study, this specimen's treatment or condition is: live attenuated yellow fever vaccine strain. Two biological replicates of bulk PBMCs were collected at each blood-draw timepoint. PBMCs were isolated from peripheral blood using a standard Ficoll-Paque protocol. TriZol was used to extract RNA from bulk PBMCs, CD4 and CD8 fractions, and dextramer-positive and dextramer-negative fractions. The sample originates from a study of T cells after yellow fever vaccination (dated by TCRdb to between 2018 and 2021). With regard to the full study: Libraries from fractions with low cell numbers were prepared with the SMART-Seq v4 Ultra Low Input RNA kit. To track T-cell clones before and after primary and booster YFV17D yellow fever vaccination, bulk TCR alpha and beta repertoires were sequenced longitudinally. Two healthy male donors, one aged 18 to 30 and one aged 30 to 40 years, made up the cohort. Blood samples were taken at several timepoints before and after primary and secondary immunization, and bulk PBMC replicates and cell subsets were isolated.

The CDR3 covers 16 residues, taking in both the cysteine and the phenylalanine. Of the read, only the CDR3 DNA is kept; its 48 bases are in frame from base 1. Sequencer: Illumina NovaSeq 6000. TCR cDNA was made using 5'RACE template switching, a step that added a universal primer site and unique molecular identifiers. Priming for cDNA synthesis came from both the TCR alpha and TCR beta constant segments. Library amplification involved two PCR steps, and the second step added sample barcodes and sequencing adapters. Sequencing of the libraries was done on either Illumina HiSeq 2500 (2x100 bp) or NovaSeq (2x150 bp). The paper's processing steps were these. Reads were demultiplexed and collapsed into UMI consensus sequences with MIGEC, and V(D)J alignment was performed with MiXCR. Clonotypes responding to the vaccine were identified with edgeR on replicate PBMC samples, with the criteria of FDR below 0.01 and a log2 fold change above 5 up to day 15. Bulk clonotypes were assigned CD4 or CD8 identity according to which sequenced CD4 or CD8 repertoire held them at higher abundance. TCRdb redid the processing of the public reads, applying fastp at Q25 and MiXCR, and retained in-frame beta chains. Each CDR3 protein appears once, grouped with its most common genes and DNA. The V and J calls, along with clone size, are taken from TCRdb and not from the paper's own processing. The sample table lists hundreds of thousands of distinct CDR3 sequences, over 15% of them with a count of one. The ten largest account for roughly a sixth of the sample.

The research as a whole found: A small fraction of clonotypes showed up in both the CD4 and CD8 compartments, probably as a result of convergent recombination. Only a couple of donors were included in the study, so the extent to which the findings can be generalized is limited. Compared with the primary T-cell response, the secondary T-cell response was faster but weaker, reaching its peak on day 5 rather than on day 15. FACS-sorted repertoires could contain abundant contaminating clonotypes from the bulk population, so computational filtering was required. Most clones expanded after primary vaccination (almost 98% of CD4 and 70% to 90% of CD8) were re-detected after the booster, suggesting that broad memory maintenance occurred.

The source was PBMCs, collected before the yellow fever booster vaccination. The V and J segments used are TRBV21-1 and TRBJ1-4; the D segment call TRBD1 is taken from the table without a DNA check. TRBV21-1 is an annotated pseudogene. This sequence originates from a man aged 18 to 29 who received the YFV17D yellow fever vaccine. CDR3 reads: CASSPDGGGTNEKLFF. The nucleotide sequence is given as TGTGCCAGCAGCCCCGATGGAGGGGGCACTAATGAAAAACTGTTTTTT.